Listed here are 5 T cell receptor beta chains from one sample, sequenced in a study of shared clonotypes between healthy human individuals. Positive CCR7 selection of CD45RO-negative cells yielded the naive CD8 cells, and terminally differentiated effector memory CD45RA+ cells were excluded. This table comes from immunoSEQ multiplex PCR, and its TCRdb copy is limited to in-frame clones, with some not included. The sample consists of around 1.9 million clones, just over 90% of them appearing once. The sequencing input was naive CD8+ T cells from PBMCs. Receptors were obtained from a man aged 18 to 35 in good health. Some clones in this sample may be carry-over from other donors' samples.

The sample holds one count of this clone. This chain uses TRBV27 with TRBJ2-1, with D hard to call. The CDR3 loop spans 12 amino acids. Between the trimmed V and J ends, which lost 6 bases and 10 bases, there was a span of 13 bases. Germline CDR1 reads MNHEY; CDR2 reads SMNVEV (reference sequence). This CDR3 is CASSSFLGEQFF. DNA for the CDR3: TGTGCCAGCAGCTCTTTCTTGGGGGAGCAGTTCTTC.

The chain links TRBV9 to TRBJ2-7; possibly TRBD1 or TRBD2 for D (6 bases each). Germline V gene data show CDR1 as SGDLS and CDR2 as YYNGEE. The CDR3 sequence is 15 residues long. Trimming pared 2 bases from V and 2 bases from J, leaving 14 bases between. The CDR3 DNA reads as TGTGCCAGCAGCGTCTACCCGGGGGCAACCTACGAGCAGTACTTC. Translating it yields CASSVYPGATYEQYF.

The chain employs TRBV14 and TRBJ1-4; possible D gene TRBD1, 5 bases. The germline V gene has CDR1 SGHDN and CDR2 FVKESK. CDR3 length: 19 amino acids. With 0 bases removed from V and 0 bases from J, the gap between germline ends came to 17 bases. The CDR3 DNA reads TGTGCCAGCAGCCAAGACTGGATTAGGGGCGTAGCAACTAATGAAAAACTGTTTTTT. It yields the protein CASSQDWIRGVATNEKLFF.

The gene calls are TRBV4-1 and TRBJ2-2, with 10 bases matching TRBD2. Germline CDR1 reads MGHRA; CDR2 reads YSYEKL. The V and J ends lost 4 bases and 6 bases, in that order; junction bases with no gene match: 11. The CDR3 runs to 17 residues. CDR3 region: CASSRSSGSGWSGELFF. The CDR3 DNA reads TGCGCCAGCAGCCGCTCTAGCGGGAGCGGTTGGTCCGGGGAGCTGTTTTTT.

The chain uses TRBV10-2 and TRBJ2-1; D perhaps matches TRBD1 (5 bases). Looked up from germline, CDR1 is WSHSY and CDR2 is SAAADI. Trimming pared 1 base from V and 3 bases from J, leaving 10 bases between. There are 15 residues in the CDR3. The CDR3 is CASSEFQGSYNEQFF. As DNA, the CDR3 is TGCGCCAGCAGTGAGTTTCAGGGTAGCTACAATGAGCAGTTCTTC.